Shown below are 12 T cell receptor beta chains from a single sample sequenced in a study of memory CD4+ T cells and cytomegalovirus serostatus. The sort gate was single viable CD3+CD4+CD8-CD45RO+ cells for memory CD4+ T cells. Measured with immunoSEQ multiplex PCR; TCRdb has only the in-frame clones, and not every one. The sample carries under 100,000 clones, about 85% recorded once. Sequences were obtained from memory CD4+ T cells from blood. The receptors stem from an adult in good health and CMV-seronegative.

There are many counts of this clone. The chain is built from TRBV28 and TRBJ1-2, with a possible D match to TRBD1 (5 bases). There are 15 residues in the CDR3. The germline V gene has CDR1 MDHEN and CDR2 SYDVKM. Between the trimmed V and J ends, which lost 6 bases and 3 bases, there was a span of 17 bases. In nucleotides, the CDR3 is TGTGCCAGCAGGAAATTGGGGACTTTTGACTATGGCTACACCTTC. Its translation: CASRKLGTFDYGYTF.

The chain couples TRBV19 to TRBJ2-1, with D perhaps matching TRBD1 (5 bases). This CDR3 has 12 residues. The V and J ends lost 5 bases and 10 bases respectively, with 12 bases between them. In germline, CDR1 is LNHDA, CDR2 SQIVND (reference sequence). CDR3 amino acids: CASSLIDREQFF. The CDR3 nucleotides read TGTGCCAGTAGTTTGATCGACAGAGAGCAGTTCTTC.

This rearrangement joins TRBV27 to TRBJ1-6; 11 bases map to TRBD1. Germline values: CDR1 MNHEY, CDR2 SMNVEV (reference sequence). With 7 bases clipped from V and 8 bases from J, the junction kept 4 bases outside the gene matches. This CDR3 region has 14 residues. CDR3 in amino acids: CASTTGQGDSPLHF. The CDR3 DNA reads TGTGCCAGCACCACGGGACAGGGGGATTCACCCCTCCACTTT.

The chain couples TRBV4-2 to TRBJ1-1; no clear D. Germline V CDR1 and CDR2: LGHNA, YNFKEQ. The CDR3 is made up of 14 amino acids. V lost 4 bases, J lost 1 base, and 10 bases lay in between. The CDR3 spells CASSPYTGNTEAFF. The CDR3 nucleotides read TGTGCCAGCAGCCCGTATACGGGGAACACTGAAGCTTTCTTT.

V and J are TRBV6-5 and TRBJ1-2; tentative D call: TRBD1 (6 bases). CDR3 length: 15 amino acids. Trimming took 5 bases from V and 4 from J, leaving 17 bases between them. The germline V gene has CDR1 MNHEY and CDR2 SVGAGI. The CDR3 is CASSPLRTARYGYTF. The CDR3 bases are TGTGCCAGCAGTCCCCTCCGGACAGCACGCTATGGCTACACCTTC.

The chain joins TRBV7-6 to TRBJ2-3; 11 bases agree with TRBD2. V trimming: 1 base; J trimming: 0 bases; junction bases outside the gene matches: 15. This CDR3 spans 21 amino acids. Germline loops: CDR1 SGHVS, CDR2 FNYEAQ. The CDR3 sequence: CASSLDPSLAGEPTSTDTQYF. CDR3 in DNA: TGTGCCAGCAGCTTAGACCCCTCACTAGCGGGGGAACCAACTAGCACAGATACGCAGTATTTT.

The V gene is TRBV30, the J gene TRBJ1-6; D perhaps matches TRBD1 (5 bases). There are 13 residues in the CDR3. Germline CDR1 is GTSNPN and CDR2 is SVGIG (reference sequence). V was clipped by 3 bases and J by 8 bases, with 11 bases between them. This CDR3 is CAWRTGGDSPLHF. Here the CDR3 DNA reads TGTGCCTGGAGAACGGGGGGTGATTCACCCCTCCACTTT. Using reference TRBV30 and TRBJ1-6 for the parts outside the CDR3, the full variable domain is SQTIHQWPATLVQPVGSPLSLECTVEGTSNPNLYWYRQAAGRGLQLLFYSVGIGQISSEVPQNLSASRPQDRQFILSSKKLLLSDSGFYLCAWRTGGDSPLHFGNGTRLTVT.

DNA for the CDR3: TGCGCCAGCAGCTTGGCCGCAGGTGCGAACACCGGGGAGCTGTTTTTT. Its translation is CASSLAAGANTGELFF. The chain has TRBV5-1 and TRBJ2-2; no clear D gene. V was cut by 0 bases and J by 0 bases, with 9 bases left in between. The CDR3 sequence is 16 residues long. CDR1 is SGHRS and CDR2 is YFSETQ in the germline V gene. Complete variable domain (other parts from reference TRBV5-1 and TRBJ2-2): KAGVTQTPRYLIKTRGQQVTLSCSPISGHRSVSWYQQTPGQGLQFLFEYFSETQRNKGNFPGRFSGRQFSNSRSEMNVSTLELGDSALYLCASSLAAGANTGELFFGEGSRLTVL.

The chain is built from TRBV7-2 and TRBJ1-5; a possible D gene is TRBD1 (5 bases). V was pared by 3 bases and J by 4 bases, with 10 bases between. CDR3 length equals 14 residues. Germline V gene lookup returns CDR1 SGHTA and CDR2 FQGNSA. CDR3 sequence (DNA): TGTGCCAGCAGCTTGGGGGTAAGGAATCAGCCCCAGCATTTT. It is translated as CASSLGVRNQPQHF.

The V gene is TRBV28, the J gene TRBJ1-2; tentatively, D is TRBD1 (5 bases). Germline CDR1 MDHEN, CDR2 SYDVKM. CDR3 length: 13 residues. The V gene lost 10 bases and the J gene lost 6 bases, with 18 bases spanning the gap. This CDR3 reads CATTPDLGDGYTF. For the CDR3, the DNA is TGTGCCACTACGCCTGACCTGGGGGATGGCTACACCTTC.

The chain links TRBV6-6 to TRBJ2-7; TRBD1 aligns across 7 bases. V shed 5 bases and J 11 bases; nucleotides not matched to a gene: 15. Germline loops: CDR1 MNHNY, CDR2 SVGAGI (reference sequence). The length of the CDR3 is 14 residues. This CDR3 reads CASSPIGTASREYF. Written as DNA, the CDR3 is TGTGCCAGCAGTCCCATCGGGACAGCGAGTAGGGAGTACTTC.

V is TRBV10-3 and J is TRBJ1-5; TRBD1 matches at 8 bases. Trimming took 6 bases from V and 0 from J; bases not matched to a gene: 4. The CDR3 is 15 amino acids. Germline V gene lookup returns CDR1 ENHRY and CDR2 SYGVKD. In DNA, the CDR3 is TGTGCCATCAGATCCGGGACAGGTAGCAATCAGCCCCAGCATTTT. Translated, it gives CAIRSGTGSNQPQHF.